What follows are 21 T cell receptor beta chains derived from one specimen sequenced in a study of post-analysis software for immune sequencing data. Findings of the study overall: Patients used five TRBV segments, including TRBV5-6, TRBV5-1 and TRBV20-1, more often than controls.

The TCR beta cDNA libraries contained unique molecular identifiers. TCRdb analysed the PCR reads with MiXCR anew, one entry per CDR3 protein. Of 650,000 to 850,000 distinct CDR3 sequences in the sample, 35% to 55% were seen once. These receptors have no identified antigens. Material for sequencing was blood. The receptor set was obtained from a girl between 5 and 17 years old with multiple sclerosis.

The chain uses TRBV3-1 and TRBJ2-3; D may be TRBD2 (6 bases). V lost 2 bases and J lost 5, with 8 bases in between. This CDR3 comprises 13 residues. In germline, CDR1 is LGHDT, CDR2 YNNKEL (reference sequence). Written as DNA, the CDR3 is TGTGCCAGCAGCCAAAGGCGGGAAGATACGCAGTATTTT. This encodes CASSQRREDTQYF.

The CDR3 sequence is CATSRDRSLRVGAFF. CDR3 bases: TGTGCCACCAGCAGAGATCGGAGCCTCCGGGTGGGAGCTTTCTTT. This chain connects TRBV15 to TRBJ1-1, with no clear D. V was clipped by 0 bases and J by 10 bases, with 18 bases between them. This CDR3 region has 15 residues. Germline-derived CDR1 and CDR2 are LNHNV and YYDKDF (reference sequence).

The chain carries TRBV7-9 and TRBJ2-7; 10 bases agree with TRBD1. Germline assignment: CDR1 SEHNR and CDR2 FQNEAQ (reference sequence). This CDR3 is 15 amino acids long. With 3 bases clipped from V and 3 bases from J, the junction kept 5 bases outside the gene matches. CDR3 sequence (DNA): TGTGCCAGCAGCTTCCCGACAGGGGGCTACTACGAGCAGTACTTC. It translates to CASSFPTGGYYEQYF.

V and J are TRBV20-1 and TRBJ1-5; D not certain. The V end lost 0 bases, the J end lost 6 bases, and 15 bases lay between the germline ends. CDR3 length equals 15 residues. CDR1 is DFQATT and CDR2 is SNEGSKA in the germline V gene (reference sequence). The CDR3 nucleotides read TGCAGTGCTAGAGAAACGGGCCCTCGGGGTCAGCCCCAGCATTTT. Translating gives CSARETGPRGQPQHF.

This chain uses TRBV7-8 with TRBJ2-7; the match to TRBD2 covers 12 bases. CDR3 length equals 18 residues. V gave up 1 base and J gave up 0 bases; unmatched junction bases: 7. In germline, CDR1 is SGHVS, CDR2 FQNEAQ. CDR3 region: CASSLGLAGEGSSYEQYF. DNA for the CDR3: TGTGCCAGCAGCTTAGGACTAGCGGGAGAAGGGAGCTCCTACGAGCAGTACTTC.

This chain connects TRBV7-2 to TRBJ2-7; 10 bases align to TRBD2. This CDR3 is 15 amino acids long. CDR1 SGHTA and CDR2 FQGNSA come from the germline V gene. Trimming cost V 5 bases and J 10 bases; bases outside gene matches: 14. The CDR3 coding sequence is TGTGCCAGCAGCCCCCCCGGGACTAGCGCAGCGGCCCAGTACTTC. Protein: CASSPPGTSAAAQYF.

The table lists this clonotype with a few counts. The chain joins TRBV29-1 to TRBJ2-7, with 8 positions matching TRBD2. Germline V gene lookup returns CDR1 SQVTM and CDR2 ANQGSEA. CDR3 length: 16 residues. With V trimmed by 0 bases and J by 0 bases, 7 bases remained unmatched. The CDR3 region has the DNA TGCAGCGTTGAAGATAGCGGGGCTGATTCCTCCTACGAGCAGTACTTC. Amino acid sequence: CSVEDSGADSSYEQYF.

The chain joins TRBV12-5 to TRBJ2-7; TRBD1 or TRBD2 may be the D gene (5 bases each). Germline CDR1 and CDR2: LGHNT and FRNRAP. The CDR3 runs 13 residues. V lost 6 bases to trimming and J lost 1 base, with 10 bases between them. The CDR3: CASGWDVSYEQYF. CDR3 DNA sequence: TGTGCTAGTGGCTGGGACGTTTCCTACGAGCAGTACTTC.

A few counts support this clonotype. V is TRBV6-2 or TRBV6-3 and J is TRBJ1-4; tentative D call: TRBD1 (6 bases). Germline lookup yields CDR1 MNHEY and CDR2 SVGEGT. This CDR3 spans 17 amino acids. Trimming shortened V by 7 bases and J by 0 bases, and 18 bases separated the two germline ends. DNA of the CDR3: TGTGCCAGCAACGATCGGGACAACCTGGCAACTAATGAAAAACTGTTTTTT. Residues: CASNDRDNLATNEKLFF.

V is TRBV5-6 and J is TRBJ1-1; D may be TRBD1 (5 bases). Germline V lookup: CDR1 SGHDT, CDR2 YYEEEE. Deletions cut 4 bases from V and 1 base from J, with 20 bases between. The CDR3 extends over 17 amino acids. In DNA, the CDR3 is TGTGCCAGCAGCAAGGTTACGGGGGGATCGACGAACACTGAAGCTTTCTTT. Protein product: CASSKVTGGSTNTEAFF. The whole variable domain, remainder taken from reference TRBV5-6 and TRBJ1-1, is DAGVTQSPTHLIKTRGQQVTLRCSPKSGHDTVSWYQQALGQGPQFIFQYYEEEERQRGNFPDRFSGHQFPNYSSELNVNALLLGDSALYLCASSKVTGGSTNTEAFFGQGTRLTVV.

There are a few counts of this clonotype. V is TRBV10-3 and J is TRBJ2-6; 7 bases match TRBD1. The CDR3 runs to 17 residues. V lost 6 bases, J lost 2 bases, and 10 bases stayed unmatched. Germline assignment: CDR1 ENHRY and CDR2 SYGVKD. CDR3 DNA sequence: TGTGCCATCAGGACAGGGTTGGCCCAGGCTGGGGCCAACGTCCTGACTTTC. Its protein product is CAIRTGLAQAGANVLTF.

This clonotype has only a few counts. The CDR3 is CSAQGLGEQFF. In DNA form, the CDR3 reads TGCAGTGCACAAGGGTTGGGTGAGCAGTTCTTC. The chain uses TRBV20-1 and TRBJ2-1; D unresolved. Trimming took off 6 bases at V and 9 bases at J, with 12 bases between the two ends. The CDR3 has 11 residues. Germline V gene data show CDR1 as DFQATT and CDR2 as SNEGSKA (reference sequence).

The chain joins TRBV29-1 to TRBJ1-2, with a tentative D call TRBD1 (6 bases). The CDR3 runs 11 residues. V was clipped by 3 bases and J by 8 bases, with 10 bases between them. Per the germline V gene, CDR1 is SQVTM and CDR2 is ANQGSEA. CDR3 region: CSVDSGVGYTF. The CDR3 bases are TGCAGCGTTGATTCAGGGGTCGGCTACACCTTC.

This chain joins TRBV5-5 and TRBJ1-2; a weak D match, TRBD1 (6 bases). The CDR3 length is 15 residues. Germline CDR1 is SGHKS and CDR2 is YYEKEE (reference sequence). V lost 2 bases and J 6 bases, leaving 17 bases between the germline ends. The CDR3 is CASSFGDTGTDGYTF. The CDR3 nucleotides read TGTGCCAGCAGCTTCGGGGACACAGGCACGGATGGCTACACCTTC.

The chain couples TRBV4-1 to TRBJ2-7; D call uncertain. V lost 0 bases, J lost 2 bases, and 8 bases lay in between. CDR3 length equals 14 residues. Looked up from germline, CDR1 is MGHRA and CDR2 is YSYEKL. In DNA form, the CDR3 reads TGCGCCAGCAGCCAAGAAGTCGTCCCCTACGAGCAGTACTTC. As protein: CASSQEVVPYEQYF.

This clonotype was found a few times. J is TRBJ2-7 and V is TRBV6-6; D remains unclear. This CDR3 has 12 amino acids. Germline loops: CDR1 MNHNY, CDR2 SVGAGI (reference sequence). Between the trimmed V and J ends, which lost 0 bases and 4 bases, there was a span of 4 bases. DNA of the CDR3: TGTGCCAGCAGTTACTCCCAATACGAGCAGTACTTC. Translation: CASSYSQYEQYF.

This chain's CDR3 is CASSLVRTGVGYEQYF. As DNA, the CDR3 is TGTGCCAGCAGCTTAGTCAGGACAGGGGTTGGCTACGAGCAGTACTTC. This sequence joins TRBV7-2 and TRBJ2-7; 9 bases map to TRBD1. This CDR3 has 16 residues. J was trimmed by 3 bases and V by 1 base; bases with no gene match: 7. CDR1 is SGHTA and CDR2 is FQGNSA in the germline V gene.

This chain uses TRBV19 with TRBJ2-1; 7 bases are shared with TRBD2. Germline V gene sequence: CDR1 LNHDA, CDR2 SQIVND (reference sequence). V lost 3 bases to trimming and J lost 6 bases; unmatched junction nucleotides: 8. The CDR3 is made up of 15 amino acids. The CDR3 DNA follows: TGTGCCAGTAGTATCGCGGCGGGAGTCCCCAATGAGCAGTTCTTC. Its protein is CASSIAAGVPNEQFF. The variable domain in full, with the rest retrieved from reference TRBV19 and TRBJ2-1, is DGGITQSPKYLFRKEGQNVTLSCEQNLNHDAMYWYRQDPGQGLRLIYYSQIVNDFQKGDIAEGYSVSREKKESFPLTVTSAQKNPTAFYLCASSIAAGVPNEQFFGPGTRLTVL.

This clonotype was seen more than once but under ten times. V gene TRBV5-1 combines with J gene TRBJ2-7; TRBD1 agrees at 10 bases. V shed 4 bases, J shed 5 bases, and the junction held 6 bases outside the gene matches. Germline CDR1 and CDR2: SGHRS and YFSETQ. This CDR3 region has 14 residues. DNA of the CDR3: TGCGCCAGCAGCGGGGGACAGGGGTATGACGAGCAGTACTTC. Amino acids: CASSGGQGYDEQYF.

This clonotype was counted a few times. The chain carries TRBV5-4 and TRBJ2-7; TRBD2 matches 8 bases. CDR3 length: 17 amino acids. The germline CDR1 and CDR2 sequences are SGHNT and YYREEE (reference sequence). The V and J ends lost 10 bases and 7 bases, in that order; junction bases with no gene match: 25. CDR3 sequence (DNA): TGTGCCTGCAACCAGGAGGCGGGAGGCCCCGGCTACAATGAGCAGTACTTC. As protein: CACNQEAGGPGYNEQYF.

This clonotype occurred a few times. This sequence joins TRBV10-2 and TRBJ2-1; 7 positions match TRBD2. Germline assignment: CDR1 WSHSY and CDR2 SAAADI. This CDR3 comprises 13 residues. V lost 2 bases, J lost 7 bases, and 2 bases stayed unmatched. CDR3 coding DNA: TGCGCCAGCAGTGAGAGACTAGCAAATGAGCAGTTCTTC. This translates into CASSERLANEQFF.